These 10 T cell receptor beta chains were sequenced from one sample in a study of blood T cell repertoires in COVID-19 (TCRdb year 2020). The library came from the immunoSEQ multiplex PCR assay. TCRdb carries this immuneACCESS record with in-frame sequences only. Its versions omit some clonotypes, under half of them owing to an unresolved V gene in the studies checked, with the rest unexplained. In all, the sample holds roughly 150,000 clones, and more than 85% of those were seen once. The ten largest make up about 5.8% of the sample. Sequencing was performed on peripheral blood. These TCRs come from a human donor in a cohort sampled during active COVID-19.

J is TRBJ1-4 and V is TRBV9; 9 nucleotides line up with TRBD1. Germline V gene sequence: CDR1 SGDLS, CDR2 YYNGEE. The CDR3 runs to 15 residues. Trimming cost V 3 bases and J 3 bases; bases outside gene matches: 3. The CDR3 protein is CASSGRDRANEKLFF. In nucleotides, the CDR3 is TGTGCCAGCAGCGGGAGGGACAGGGCTAATGAAAAACTGTTTTTT.

The CDR3 nucleotides are TGCAGTGCTAGAGAAGAGACAGGGAGTTACTTC. The encoded protein is CSAREETGSYF. The chain combines TRBV20-1 with TRBJ2-7; 7 positions agree with TRBD1. The CDR3 runs to 11 residues. V was pared by 0 bases and J by 13 bases, with 6 bases of the junction left unmatched. CDR1 and CDR2 from the germline V gene are DFQATT and SNEGSKA (reference sequence).

The rearrangement uses TRBV27 and TRBJ2-1; no reliable D call. The germline CDR1 and CDR2 sequences are MNHEY and SMNVEV (reference sequence). V dropped 3 bases and J dropped 6 bases, with 3 bases sitting between them. This CDR3 has 11 residues. CDR3 residues: CASSFSNEQFF. In nucleotides, the CDR3 is TGTGCCAGCAGTTTTAGCAATGAGCAGTTCTTC.

This chain uses TRBV28 with TRBJ2-3, with D perhaps matching TRBD2 (6 bases). The CDR3 extends over 13 amino acids. V gave up 7 bases and J gave up 5 bases, with 13 bases separating them. Germline values: CDR1 MDHEN, CDR2 SYDVKM. The CDR3 sequence is CASTSAGRDTQYF. The CDR3 DNA follows: TGTGCCAGCACGTCGGCGGGGAGAGATACGCAGTATTTT. Combining the CDR3 with reference TRBV28 and TRBJ2-3 gives the whole variable domain DVKVTQSSRYLVKRTGEKVFLECVQDMDHENMFWYRQDPGLGLRLIYFSYDVKMKEKGDIPEGYSVSREKKERFSLILESASTNQTSMYLCASTSAGRDTQYFGPGTRLTVL.

The chain carries TRBV7-9 and TRBJ2-7, with 12 bases matching TRBD1. Per the germline V gene, CDR1 is SEHNR and CDR2 is FQNEAQ (reference sequence). The CDR3 is 15 residues long. V lost 4 bases to trimming and J lost 5 bases; unmatched junction nucleotides: 6. The CDR3 coding sequence is TGTGCCAGCAGCTCGGGACAGGGGGCATTGAACGAGCAGTACTTC. This translates into CASSSGQGALNEQYF.

The chain recombines TRBV6-5 with TRBJ2-7; 10 positions match TRBD1. Germline trimming cut 4 bases from V and 6 bases from J; bases unmatched to any gene: 9. CDR3 size: 15 residues. CDR1 MNHEY and CDR2 SVGAGI come from the germline V gene. CDR3 protein: CASSSPGQGTGEQYF. The CDR3 DNA reads TGTGCCAGCAGTTCCCCGGGACAGGGGACAGGCGAGCAGTACTTC.

The rearrangement uses TRBV30 and TRBJ1-1; D perhaps matches TRBD1 (5 bases). Germline V gene data show CDR1 as GTSNPN and CDR2 as SVGIG (reference sequence). This CDR3 comprises 12 residues. The V end was cut by 2 bases, the J end by 5 bases, with 9 bases between. The CDR3 is CAWSFGATEAFF. Here the CDR3 DNA reads TGTGCCTGGAGTTTTGGGGCGACTGAAGCTTTCTTT.

This clone was recorded once. The CDR3 is CASSLRQGHGYTF. The CDR3 nucleotides are TGTGCCAGCAGTTTGAGACAGGGGCATGGCTACACCTTC. V usage is TRBV28 and J usage is TRBJ1-2, with 8 bases matching TRBD1. V gave up 3 bases and J gave up 6 bases; unmatched junction bases: 3. The CDR3 has 13 residues. Germline V CDR1 and CDR2: MDHEN, SYDVKM.

This clone came up once. The chain recombines TRBV19 with TRBJ2-3; TRBD2 agrees at 13 bases. The CDR3 loop spans 19 amino acids. Germline loops: CDR1 LNHDA, CDR2 SQIVND (reference sequence). Germline trimming cut 5 bases from V and 0 bases from J; bases unmatched to any gene: 11. The CDR3 coding sequence is TGTGCCAGTAGTCAAAGGACTAGCGGGGGACCATTTAGCACAGATACGCAGTATTTT. It encodes CASSQRTSGGPFSTDTQYF.

This chain connects TRBV6-5 to TRBJ1-2, with TRBD1 identical over 9 bases. Germline loops: CDR1 MNHEY, CDR2 SVGAGI. After removal of 4 bases from V and 4 bases from J, the junction contained 7 bases not matched to a gene. This CDR3 comprises 15 residues. CDR3 coding DNA: TGTGCCAGCAGTTCAACAGGGGGCGCGGGCTATGGCTACACCTTC. It yields the protein CASSSTGGAGYGYTF.